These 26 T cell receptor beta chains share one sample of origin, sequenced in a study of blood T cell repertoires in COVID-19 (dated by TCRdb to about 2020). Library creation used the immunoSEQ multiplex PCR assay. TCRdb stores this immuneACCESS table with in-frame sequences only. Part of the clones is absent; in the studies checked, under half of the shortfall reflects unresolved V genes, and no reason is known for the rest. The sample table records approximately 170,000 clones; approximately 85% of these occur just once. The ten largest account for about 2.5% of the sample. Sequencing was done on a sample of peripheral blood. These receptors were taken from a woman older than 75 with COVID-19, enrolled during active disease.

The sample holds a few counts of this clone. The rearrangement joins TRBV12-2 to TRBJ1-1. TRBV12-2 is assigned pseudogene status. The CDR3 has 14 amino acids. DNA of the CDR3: TGTCTGATGGGAGGGGCAGAGGTGGACACTGAAGCTTTCTTT. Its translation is CLMGGAEVDTEAFF.

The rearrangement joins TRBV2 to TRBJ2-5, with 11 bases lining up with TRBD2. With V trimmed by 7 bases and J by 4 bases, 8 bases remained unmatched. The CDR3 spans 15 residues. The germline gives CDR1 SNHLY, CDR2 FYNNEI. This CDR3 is CASNPSGGSGETQYF. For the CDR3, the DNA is TGTGCCAGCAACCCTAGCGGGGGGTCTGGAGAGACCCAGTACTTC.

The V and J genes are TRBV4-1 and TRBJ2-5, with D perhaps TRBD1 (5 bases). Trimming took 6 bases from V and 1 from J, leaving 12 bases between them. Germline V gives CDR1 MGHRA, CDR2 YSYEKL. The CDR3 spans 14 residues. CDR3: CASSPAGPQETQYF. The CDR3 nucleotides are TGCGCCAGCAGTCCGGCAGGGCCCCAAGAGACCCAGTACTTC.

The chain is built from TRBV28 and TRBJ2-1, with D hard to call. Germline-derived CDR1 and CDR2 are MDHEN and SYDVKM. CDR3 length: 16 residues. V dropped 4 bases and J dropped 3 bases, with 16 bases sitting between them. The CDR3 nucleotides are TGTGCCAGCAGTTCCGCCGGCAGGAATAACTACAATGAGCAGTTCTTC. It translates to CASSSAGRNNYNEQFF.

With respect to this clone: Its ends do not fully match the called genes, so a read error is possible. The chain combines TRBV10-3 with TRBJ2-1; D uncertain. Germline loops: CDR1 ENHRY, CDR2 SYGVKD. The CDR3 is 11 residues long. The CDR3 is CAISEWLEQFF. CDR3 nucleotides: TGTGCCATCAGCGAGTGGCTTGAGCAGTTCTTC.

The CDR3 protein is CASSESTGAETQYF. CDR3 nucleotide sequence: TGCGCCAGCAGTGAGTCGACAGGGGCAGAGACCCAGTACTTC. The V and J genes are TRBV10-1 and TRBJ2-5; the match to TRBD1 covers 8 bases. CDR3 length: 14 residues. V lost 0 bases, J lost 4 bases, and 1 base stayed unmatched. The V gene's germline CDR1 is WNHNN and CDR2 SYGVQD (reference sequence).

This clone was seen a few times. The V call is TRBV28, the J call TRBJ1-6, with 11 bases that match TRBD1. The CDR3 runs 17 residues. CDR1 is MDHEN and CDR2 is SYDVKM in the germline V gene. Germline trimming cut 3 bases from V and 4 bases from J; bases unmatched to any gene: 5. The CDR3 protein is CASSLWDRGLYNSPLHF. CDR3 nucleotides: TGTGCCAGCAGTTTGTGGGACAGGGGGTTGTATAATTCACCCCTCCACTTT.

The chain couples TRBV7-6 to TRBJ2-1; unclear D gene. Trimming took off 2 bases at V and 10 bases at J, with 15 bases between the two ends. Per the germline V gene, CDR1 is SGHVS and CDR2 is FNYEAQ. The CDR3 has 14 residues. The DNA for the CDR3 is TGTGCCAGCAGCTTACAGTTCACCTTACCCGAGCAGTTCTTC. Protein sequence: CASSLQFTLPEQFF.

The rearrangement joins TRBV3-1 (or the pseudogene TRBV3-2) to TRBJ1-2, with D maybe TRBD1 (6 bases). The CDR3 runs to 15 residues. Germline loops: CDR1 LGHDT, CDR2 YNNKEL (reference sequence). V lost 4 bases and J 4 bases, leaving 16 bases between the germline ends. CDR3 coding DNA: TGTGCCAGCAGCCCCCGTATAAAGGGGGTCTATGGCTACACCTTC. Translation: CASSPRIKGVYGYTF.

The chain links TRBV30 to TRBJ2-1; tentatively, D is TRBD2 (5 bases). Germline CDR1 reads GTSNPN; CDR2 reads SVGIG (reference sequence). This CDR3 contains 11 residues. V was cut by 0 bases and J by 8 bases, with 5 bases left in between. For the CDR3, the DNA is TGTGCCTGGAGTGTACTAGATGAGCAGTTCTTC. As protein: CAWSVLDEQFF.

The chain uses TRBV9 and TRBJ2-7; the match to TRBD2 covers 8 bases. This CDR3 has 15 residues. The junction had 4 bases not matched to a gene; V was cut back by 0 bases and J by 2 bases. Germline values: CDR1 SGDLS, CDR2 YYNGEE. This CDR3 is CASSVDTGGTYEQYF. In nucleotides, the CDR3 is TGTGCCAGCAGCGTAGACACGGGAGGGACCTACGAGCAGTACTTC.

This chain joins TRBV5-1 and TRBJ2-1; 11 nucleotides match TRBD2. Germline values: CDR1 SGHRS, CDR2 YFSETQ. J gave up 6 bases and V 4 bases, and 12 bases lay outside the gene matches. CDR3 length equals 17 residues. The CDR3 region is CASSHRGASGRSNEQFF. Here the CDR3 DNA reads TGCGCCAGCAGCCACAGGGGCGCTAGCGGGAGGTCCAATGAGCAGTTCTTC. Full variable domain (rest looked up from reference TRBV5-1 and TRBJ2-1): KAGVTQTPRYLIKTRGQQVTLSCSPISGHRSVSWYQQTPGQGLQFLFEYFSETQRNKGNFPGRFSGRQFSNSRSEMNVSTLELGDSALYLCASSHRGASGRSNEQFFGPGTRLTVL.

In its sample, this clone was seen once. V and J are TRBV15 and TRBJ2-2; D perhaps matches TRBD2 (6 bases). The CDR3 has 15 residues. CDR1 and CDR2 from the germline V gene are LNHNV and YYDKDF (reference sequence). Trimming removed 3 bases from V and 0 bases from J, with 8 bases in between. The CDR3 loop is CATSRLATNTGELFF. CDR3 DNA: TGTGCCACCAGCAGGCTAGCGACGAACACCGGGGAGCTGTTTTTT.

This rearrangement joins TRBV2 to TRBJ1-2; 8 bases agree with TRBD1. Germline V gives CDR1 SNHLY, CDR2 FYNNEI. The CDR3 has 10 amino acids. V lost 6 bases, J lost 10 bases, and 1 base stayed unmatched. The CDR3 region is CASRDRVYTF. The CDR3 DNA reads TGTGCCAGCAGGGACAGGGTCTACACCTTC.

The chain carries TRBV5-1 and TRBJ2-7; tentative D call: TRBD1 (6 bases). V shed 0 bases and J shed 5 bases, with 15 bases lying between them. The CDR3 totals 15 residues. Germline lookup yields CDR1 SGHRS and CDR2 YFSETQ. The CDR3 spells CASSLAGQFKNEQYF. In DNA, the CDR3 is TGCGCCAGCAGCTTGGCCGGACAGTTTAAGAACGAGCAGTACTTC.

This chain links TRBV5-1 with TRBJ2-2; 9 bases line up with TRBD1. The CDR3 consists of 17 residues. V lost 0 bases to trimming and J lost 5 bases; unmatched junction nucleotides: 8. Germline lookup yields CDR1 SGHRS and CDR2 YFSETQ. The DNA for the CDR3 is TGCGCCAGCAGCTTGGGTGTTGCGACAGGGGGAACCGGGGAGCTGTTTTTT. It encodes CASSLGVATGGTGELFF.

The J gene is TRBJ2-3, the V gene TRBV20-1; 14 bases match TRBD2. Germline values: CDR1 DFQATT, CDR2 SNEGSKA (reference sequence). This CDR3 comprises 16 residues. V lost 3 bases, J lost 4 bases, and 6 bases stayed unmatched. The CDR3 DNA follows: TGCAGTGCTAGTGCAGGGACTAGCGGGGGCCCAGATACGCAGTATTTT. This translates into CSASAGTSGGPDTQYF.

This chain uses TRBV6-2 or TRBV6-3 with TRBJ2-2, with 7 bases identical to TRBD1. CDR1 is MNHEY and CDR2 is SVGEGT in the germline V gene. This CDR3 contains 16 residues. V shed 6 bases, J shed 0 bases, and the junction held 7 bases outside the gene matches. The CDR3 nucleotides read TGTGCCAGCAGCACCCCCGGGACAGCGAACACCGGGGAGCTGTTTTTT. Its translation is CASSTPGTANTGELFF.

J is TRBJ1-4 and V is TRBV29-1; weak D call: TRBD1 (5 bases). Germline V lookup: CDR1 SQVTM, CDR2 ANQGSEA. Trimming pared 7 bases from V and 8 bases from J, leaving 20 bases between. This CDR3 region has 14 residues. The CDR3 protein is CSARIGGGREKLFF. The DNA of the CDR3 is TGCAGCGCCCGGATTGGGGGAGGAAGGGAAAAACTGTTTTTT.

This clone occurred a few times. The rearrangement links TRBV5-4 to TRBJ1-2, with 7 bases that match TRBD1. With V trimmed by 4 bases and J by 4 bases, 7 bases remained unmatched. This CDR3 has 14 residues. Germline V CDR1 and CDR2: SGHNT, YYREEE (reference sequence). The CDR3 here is CASSRTTGSYGYTF. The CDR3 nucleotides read TGTGCCAGCAGCCGAACGACAGGGTCCTATGGCTACACCTTC. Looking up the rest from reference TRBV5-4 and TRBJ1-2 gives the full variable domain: ETGVTQSPTHLIKTRGQQVTLRCSSQSGHNTVSWYQQALGQGPQFIFQYYREEENGRGNFPPRFSGLQFPNYSSELNVNALELDDSALYLCASSRTTGSYGYTFGSGTRLTVV.

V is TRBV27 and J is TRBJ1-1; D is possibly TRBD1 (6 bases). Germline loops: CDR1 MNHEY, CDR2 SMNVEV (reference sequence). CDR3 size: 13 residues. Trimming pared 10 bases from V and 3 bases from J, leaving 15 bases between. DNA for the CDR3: TGTGCCATCCGAAGAGGGGGGGACACTGAAGCTTTCTTT. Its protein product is CAIRRGGDTEAFF.

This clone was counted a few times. The CDR3 loop reads CASSLVRQTETEAFF. The DNA of the CDR3 is TGCGCCAGCAGCTTGGTCCGACAAACCGAAACTGAAGCTTTCTTT. V usage is TRBV5-1 and J usage is TRBJ1-1; D remains ambiguous. Per germline, CDR1 SGHRS and CDR2 YFSETQ. This CDR3 has 15 residues. V lost 0 bases to trimming and J lost 5 bases, with 14 bases between them.

The CDR3 loop reads CASSPAGGVTLHF. Here the CDR3 DNA reads TGTGCCAGCAGCCCCGCGGGGGGTGTCACCCTCCACTTT. The chain employs TRBV11-2 and TRBJ1-6, with D tentatively TRBD1 (5 bases). The length of the CDR3 is 13 residues. Germline V gives CDR1 SGHAT, CDR2 FQNNGV. Deletions cut 5 bases from V and 14 bases from J, with 16 bases between.

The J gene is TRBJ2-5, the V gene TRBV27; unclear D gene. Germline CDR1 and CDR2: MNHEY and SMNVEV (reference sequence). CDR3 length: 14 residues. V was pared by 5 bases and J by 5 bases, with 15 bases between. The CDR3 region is CASSPLGQRETQYF. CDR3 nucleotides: TGTGCCAGCAGTCCCCTTGGGCAACGGGAGACCCAGTACTTC.

The CDR3, as DNA: TGCGCCAGCAGCGTGGACAGCCATGGTAATTCACCCCTCCACTTT. Protein sequence: CASSVDSHGNSPLHF. The rearrangement uses TRBV5-1 and TRBJ1-6, with D possibly being TRBD1 (6 bases). In germline, CDR1 is SGHRS, CDR2 YFSETQ. This CDR3 is 15 amino acids long. V dropped 4 bases and J dropped 6 bases, with 14 bases sitting between them. Together with reference TRBV5-1 and TRBJ1-6, the CDR3 gives the full variable domain: KAGVTQTPRYLIKTRGQQVTLSCSPISGHRSVSWYQQTPGQGLQFLFEYFSETQRNKGNFPGRFSGRQFSNSRSEMNVSTLELGDSALYLCASSVDSHGNSPLHFGNGTRLTVT.

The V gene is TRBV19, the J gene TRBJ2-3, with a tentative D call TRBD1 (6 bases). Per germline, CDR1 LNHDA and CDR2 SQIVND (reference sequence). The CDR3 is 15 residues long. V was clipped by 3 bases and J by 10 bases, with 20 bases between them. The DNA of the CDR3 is TGTGCCAGTAGTATTGTCAGGGGTAGAGGGTCGGCGCAGTATTTT. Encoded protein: CASSIVRGRGSAQYF.